A single sample gave rise to the 21 T cell receptor beta chains below, sequenced in a study of T cells after yellow fever vaccination. TCRdb processed the 5' RACE reads anew with MiXCR; each CDR3 protein has one entry. The profile shows roughly 250,000 distinct CDR3 sequences, 13% of them singletons. Sequenced here: CD4+ T cells sorted from PBMCs, sampled 45 days after the yellow fever booster vaccination. The receptor source for this set is a man aged 25-45 years who received the YFV17D yellow fever vaccine.

This clonotype was seen a handful of times. The chain joins TRBV7-8 to TRBJ2-5; D unclear. CDR3 length: 8 amino acids. The germline V gene encodes CDR1 SGHVS and CDR2 FQNEAQ. V shed 9 bases and J shed 7 bases, with 3 bases lying between them. CDR3 sequence reads: CASGTQYF. The CDR3 DNA sequence: TGTGCCAGTGGGACCCAGTACTTC.

This sequence joins TRBV6-5 and TRBJ1-1; a weak D match, TRBD1 (5 bases). The germline gives CDR1 MNHEY, CDR2 SVGAGI. The V end lost 6 bases, the J end lost 6 bases, and 20 bases lay between the germline ends. This CDR3 is built from 15 residues. The CDR3 protein is CASRPHGTGVPEAFF. CDR3 DNA: TGTGCCAGCAGGCCTCACGGGACGGGCGTTCCTGAAGCTTTCTTT.

This clonotype was detected ten times or more. The gene calls are TRBV20-1 and TRBJ2-1, with TRBD2 matching over 10 bases. This CDR3 spans 13 amino acids. V trimming: 8 bases; J trimming: 9 bases; junction bases outside the gene matches: 10. Germline CDR1 is DFQATT and CDR2 is SNEGSKA (reference sequence). The CDR3 region is CSQKASGSSEQFF. DNA for the CDR3: TGCAGTCAAAAGGCTAGCGGGAGTTCTGAGCAGTTCTTC.

In its sample, this clonotype was seen a few times. The chain links TRBV5-1 to TRBJ2-5, with D hard to call. CDR1 SGHRS and CDR2 YFSETQ come from the germline V gene. The CDR3 has 14 residues. Between the trimmed V and J ends, which lost 6 bases and 0 bases, there was a span of 12 bases. The CDR3 spells CASNLDTYQETQYF. Here the CDR3 DNA reads TGCGCCAGCAACTTAGACACCTACCAAGAGACCCAGTACTTC.

The chain's CDR3 is CSVVGGAHGYTF. The CDR3 DNA follows: TGCAGCGTTGTGGGGGGGGCCCATGGCTACACCTTC. The chain links TRBV29-1 to TRBJ1-2, with a possible D match to TRBD1 (6 bases). The germline gives CDR1 SQVTM, CDR2 ANQGSEA. The ends were cut back, 4 bases at V and 6 bases at J, with 12 bases in the middle. There are 12 residues in the CDR3.

This chain joins TRBV7-9 and TRBJ2-3, with D possibly matching TRBD2 (6 bases). CDR1 is SEHNR, CDR2 FQNEAQ, per germline (reference sequence). Trimming left V 7 bases short and J 3 bases short, with 11 bases between. CDR3 length equals 13 residues. The CDR3 DNA reads as TGTGCCAGCAAGGCTGGGGGGACAGATACGCAGTATTTT. Amino acid sequence: CASKAGGTDTQYF.

This clonotype was detected ten times or more. The rearrangement links TRBV3-1 to TRBJ2-7; the D is unclear. The V end was cut by 1 base, the J end by 3 bases, with 1 base between. The CDR3 sequence is 11 residues long. CDR1 and CDR2 from the germline V gene are LGHDT and YNNKEL (reference sequence). CDR3 loop: CASSQVYEQYF. DNA of the CDR3: TGTGCCAGCAGCCAAGTCTACGAGCAGTACTTC.

The sample holds a few counts of this clonotype. Being one base from a much bigger clone, this may be a read error. The rearrangement uses TRBV20-1 and TRBJ2-3; D not resolved. The V gene lost 2 bases and the J gene lost 0 bases, with 9 bases spanning the gap. Germline lookup yields CDR1 DFQATT and CDR2 SNEGSKA (reference sequence). This CDR3 comprises 14 residues. CDR3 sequence: CSARPQTSTDTQYF. For the CDR3, the DNA is TGCAGTGCTAGACCGCAGACTAGCACAGATACGCAGTATTTT.

There are a few counts of this clonotype. The chain links TRBV29-1 to TRBJ2-7; no firm D call. The CDR3 contains 11 residues. V was cut by 2 bases and J by 4 bases, with 6 bases left in between. Per the germline V gene, CDR1 is SQVTM and CDR2 is ANQGSEA. The CDR3 DNA is TGCAGCGTTGAAAAGGGTTACGAGCAGTACTTC. Amino acids: CSVEKGYEQYF.

Only a few counts were recorded for this clonotype. The genes are TRBV5-1 and TRBJ1-6; D is uncertain. Germline V CDR1 and CDR2: SGHRS, YFSETQ. V was clipped by 4 bases and J by 8 bases, with 13 bases between them. CDR3 length: 14 amino acids. The CDR3 DNA sequence: TGCGCCAGCAGCCAGCACGGTGTGGATTCACCCCTCCACTTT. As protein: CASSQHGVDSPLHF.

The chain employs TRBV7-2 and TRBJ2-5; D unclear. CDR1 and CDR2 from the germline V gene are SGHTA and FQGNSA. This CDR3 is built from 14 residues. Trimming took off 2 bases at V and 6 bases at J, with 13 bases between the two ends. The CDR3 here is CASSLNRAVKTQYF. CDR3 in DNA: TGTGCCAGCAGCTTAAATCGCGCCGTGAAGACCCAGTACTTC.

The chain combines TRBV5-1 with TRBJ2-2; either TRBD1 or TRBD2 may supply D (5 bases each). The CDR3 loop spans 15 amino acids. Trimming cost V 6 bases and J 3 bases, with 15 bases left between them. In germline, CDR1 is SGHRS, CDR2 YFSETQ. The CDR3 protein is CASTSRGADTGELFF. In DNA, the CDR3 is TGCGCCAGCACCTCTCGGGGCGCGGACACCGGGGAGCTGTTTTTT.

The chain recombines TRBV15 with TRBJ2-4, with D unresolved. Per germline, CDR1 LNHNV and CDR2 YYDKDF (reference sequence). The CDR3 is 15 amino acids. V lost 1 base and J 0 bases, leaving 7 bases between the germline ends. CDR3 coding DNA: TGTGCCACCAGCAGAGTGGCAGGAGCCAAAAACATTCAGTACTTC. This encodes CATSRVAGAKNIQYF.

This sequence joins TRBV28 and TRBJ2-3; 10 bases align to TRBD1. CDR1 is MDHEN, CDR2 SYDVKM, per germline. This CDR3 has 16 amino acids. Germline trimming cut 6 bases from V and 5 bases from J; bases unmatched to any gene: 11. The CDR3 sequence: CASSPGDRGRGDTQYF. CDR3 in DNA: TGTGCCAGCAGCCCCGGTGACAGGGGGCGCGGAGATACGCAGTATTTT.

The sample holds a few counts of this clonotype. The genes are TRBV25-1 and TRBJ2-1, with 8 bases identical to TRBD2. CDR3 length equals 13 residues. Trimming took 2 bases from V and 6 from J; bases not matched to a gene: 0. CDR1 is MGHDK, CDR2 SYGVNS, per germline. The CDR3 spells CASSELAGNEQFF. The CDR3 DNA follows: TGTGCCAGCAGTGAACTAGCGGGCAATGAGCAGTTCTTC.

The genes are TRBV12-3 or TRBV12-4 and TRBJ1-1; 10 bases are a match to TRBD1. The CDR3 has 15 residues. The V gene end was trimmed by 5 bases and the J gene end by 0 bases; junction bases not matched to a gene: 3. CDR3 residues: CASSPDRGLNTEAFF. The CDR3 bases are TGTGCCAGCAGTCCGGACAGGGGGTTGAACACTGAAGCTTTCTTT.

This clonotype was detected a few times. The rearrangement uses TRBV12-3 or TRBV12-4 and TRBJ2-7; a possible D gene is TRBD1 (6 bases). The CDR3 has 15 amino acids. The V and J ends lost 7 bases and 3 bases respectively, with 19 bases between them. CDR3 loop: CASTLGGVADYEQYF. CDR3 sequence (DNA): TGTGCCAGCACCCTAGGGGGAGTAGCTGACTACGAGCAGTACTTC.

The chain joins TRBV4-3 to TRBJ2-5, with TRBD2 identical over 7 bases. The DNA end is more similar to TRBJ2-1, so the J call may be wrong. The CDR3 is 14 residues long. Germline V lookup: CDR1 LGHNA, CDR2 YSLEER. CDR3: CASSRLAVYNEQFF. The CDR3 DNA reads as TGCGCCAGCAGCCGGCTAGCGGTGTACAATGAGCAGTTCTTC.

This clonotype was counted only a few times. The rearrangement uses TRBV28 and TRBJ2-5; 10 nucleotides align to TRBD2. This CDR3 comprises 15 residues. Germline V gives CDR1 MDHEN, CDR2 SYDVKM. V gave up 4 bases and J gave up 3 bases; unmatched junction bases: 5. DNA of the CDR3: TGTGCCAGCAGTTCCCCACTAGCGGGAAAAGAGACCCAGTACTTC. This encodes CASSSPLAGKETQYF. The entire variable domain, with the rest obtained from reference TRBV28 and TRBJ2-5, is as follows: DVKVTQSSRYLVKRTGEKVFLECVQDMDHENMFWYRQDPGLGLRLIYFSYDVKMKEKGDIPEGYSVSREKKERFSLILESASTNQTSMYLCASSSPLAGKETQYFGPGTRLLVL.

DNA of the CDR3: TGCGCCAGCAGCCAGGGATCCAACACTGAAGCTTTCTTT. It encodes CASSQGSNTEAFF. The gene calls are TRBV5-1 and TRBJ1-1; maybe TRBD1 (5 bases). V was cut by 4 bases and J by 2 bases, with 9 bases left in between. The CDR3 runs to 13 residues. Germline loops: CDR1 SGHRS, CDR2 YFSETQ.

This clonotype occurred a few times. The rearrangement uses TRBV2 and TRBJ2-3; D unclear. This CDR3 has 14 amino acids. Germline CDR1 SNHLY, CDR2 FYNNEI. The V end was cut by 2 bases, the J end by 3 bases, with 9 bases between. The CDR3 loop is CASSEMVGTDTQYF. The CDR3 DNA is TGTGCCAGCAGTGAAATGGTAGGGACAGATACGCAGTATTTT.